This is a list of T cell receptor beta chains from one sample in a study of blood T cells in healthy people across ages. Each CDR3 protein gets one entry after TCRdb re-called the 5' RACE reads with MiXCR. The repertoire holds over 1,500,000 distinct CDR3 sequences, with about two fifths as singletons. Sequenced input: blood. These receptors came from a human donor in good health. Both conserved end residues are part of each CDR3. A D gene is named only where the DNA matches it firmly. Not every row has a clone size; where given, it reads once, few, many or a size class.

V	J	D	size	CDR3	DNA
TRBV6-4	TRBJ2-1	.	.	CASGEAANSYNEQFF	TGTGCCAGCGGTGAGGCAGCGAACTCCTACAATGAGCAGTTCTTC
TRBV12-3/TRBV12-4	TRBJ1-2	.	.	CASSPQGQQGYTF	TGTGCCAGCAGCCCCCAGGGGCAACAGGGCTACACCTTC
TRBV12-3/TRBV12-4	TRBJ2-3	.	.	CAGSSGSYTQYF	TGTGCCGGCAGTTCCGGGTCCTATACGCAGTATTTT
TRBV7-3	TRBJ2-3	TRBD2	.	CASSSGGSGDTQYF	TGTGCCAGCAGTTCCGGGGGTAGCGGGGATACGCAGTATTTT
TRBV4-3	TRBJ1-2	TRBD1	.	CASSQDRDSSNYGYTF	TGCGCCAGCAGCCAAGATCGGGACAGTTCTAACTATGGCTACACCTTC
TRBV28	TRBJ2-4	.	few	CASSPIGQGAKNIQYF	TGTGCCAGCAGTCCTATTGGGCAGGGAGCCAAAAACATTCAGTACTTC
TRBV18	TRBJ2-7	TRBD1	once	CASSPGNRGREQYF	TGTGCCAGCTCACCGGGAAACAGGGGGCGCGAGCAGTACTTC
TRBV4-3	TRBJ2-5	.	few	CASSQKRAAQETQYF	TGCGCCAGCAGCCAAAAACGCGCGGCTCAAGAGACCCAGTACTTC
TRBV7-2	TRBJ2-1	TRBD2	.	CASSLTGTRSYNEQFF	TGTGCCAGCAGCTTAACCGGGACTAGGTCCTACAATGAGCAGTTCTTC
TRBV20-1	TRBJ1-2	.	many	CSAAQQGTPYGYTF	TGCAGTGCTGCCCAACAAGGGACACCCTATGGCTACACCTTC
TRBV5-5	TRBJ2-1	.	few	CASSLSVRGSYNEQFF	TGTGCCAGCAGCTTGAGTGTCAGGGGTTCCTACAATGAGCAGTTCTTC
TRBV11-1	TRBJ1-1	TRBD1	.	CASRSQGAVGYTEAFF	TGTGCCAGCAGGTCACAGGGGGCTGTAGGTTACACTGAAGCTTTCTTT
TRBV12-3/TRBV12-4	TRBJ2-1	.	many	CASSLGDLSEQFF	TGTGCCAGCAGTTTAGGAGATCTGAGTGAGCAGTTCTTC
TRBV5-1	TRBJ2-1	.	.	CASTVPGTQNNEQFF	TGCGCCAGCACCGTTCCCGGGACACAAAACAATGAGCAGTTCTTC
TRBV29-1	TRBJ2-7	.	few	CSFPPIYAPGPYEQYF	TGCAGCTTTCCTCCGATCTATGCCCCCGGACCCTACGAGCAGTACTTC
TRBV3-1	TRBJ1-1	.	.	CASSQGRQERGTEAFF	TGTGCCAGCAGCCAAGGAAGACAGGAGAGGGGAACTGAAGCTTTCTTT
TRBV29-1	TRBJ1-2	.	.	CSVARVDGDYGYTF	TGCAGCGTTGCCAGGGTAGACGGTGACTATGGCTACACCTTC
TRBV4-2	TRBJ2-7	TRBD1	.	CASSQDSGGEGSRNEQYF	TGTGCCAGCAGCCAAGATTCAGGGGGCGAAGGTTCGAGGAACGAGCAGTACTTC
TRBV7-8	TRBJ2-4	TRBD2	few	CASSLGGEGIIQYF	TGTGCCAGCAGCTTAGGGGGGGAGGGGATCATTCAGTACTTC
TRBV5-1	TRBJ2-4	TRBD1	.	CASSTPGQGDIQYF	TGCGCCAGCAGCACCCCGGGACAGGGTGACATTCAGTACTTC
TRBV20-1	TRBJ2-7	.	.	CSARDPGQGYTYEQYF	TGCAGTGCTAGAGATCCGGGGCAGGGGTACACCTACGAGCAGTACTTC
TRBV7-2	TRBJ2-3	.	.	CASSAPGSTDTQYF	TGTGCCAGCAGCGCTCCGGGTAGCACAGATACGCAGTATTTT
TRBV28	TRBJ2-5	.	many	CASNLEGGPTGETQYF	TGTGCCAGCAATTTGGAGGGCGGGCCAACGGGAGAGACCCAGTACTTC
TRBV5-1	TRBJ1-1	.	.	CASSLLGPRNTEAFF	TGCGCCAGCAGCTTGTTGGGACCTAGGAACACTGAAGCTTTCTTT
TRBV7-2	TRBJ2-3	.	.	CASSLYLGSTPTQYF	TGTGCCAGCAGCTTATATCTGGGTTCCACACCTACGCAGTATTTT